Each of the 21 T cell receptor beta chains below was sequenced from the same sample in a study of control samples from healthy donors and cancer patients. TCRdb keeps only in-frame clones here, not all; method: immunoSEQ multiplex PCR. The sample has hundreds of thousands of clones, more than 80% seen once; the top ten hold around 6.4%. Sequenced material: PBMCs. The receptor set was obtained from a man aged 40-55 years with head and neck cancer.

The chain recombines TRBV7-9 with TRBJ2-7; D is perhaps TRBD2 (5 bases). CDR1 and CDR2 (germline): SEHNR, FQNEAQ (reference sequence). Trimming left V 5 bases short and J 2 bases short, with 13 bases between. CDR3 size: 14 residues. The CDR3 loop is CASSTGLAPYEQYF. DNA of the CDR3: TGTGCCAGCAGCACGGGATTGGCCCCCTACGAGCAGTACTTC.

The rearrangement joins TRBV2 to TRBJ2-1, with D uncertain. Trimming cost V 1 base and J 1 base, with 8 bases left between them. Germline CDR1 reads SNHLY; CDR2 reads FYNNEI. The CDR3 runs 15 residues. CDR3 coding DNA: TGTGCCAGCAGTGAAGGCGCAGAGTCCTACAATGAGCAGTTCTTC. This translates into CASSEGAESYNEQFF.

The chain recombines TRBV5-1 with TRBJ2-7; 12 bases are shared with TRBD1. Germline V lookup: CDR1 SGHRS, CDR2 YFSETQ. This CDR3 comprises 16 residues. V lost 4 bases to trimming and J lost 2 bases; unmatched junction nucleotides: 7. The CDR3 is CASSPPGQGATYEQYF. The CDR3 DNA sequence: TGCGCCAGCAGCCCACCGGGACAGGGGGCTACCTACGAGCAGTACTTC.

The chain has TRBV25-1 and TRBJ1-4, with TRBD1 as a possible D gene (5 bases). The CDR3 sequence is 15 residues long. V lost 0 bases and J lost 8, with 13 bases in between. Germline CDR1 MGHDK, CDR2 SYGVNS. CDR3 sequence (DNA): TGTGCCAGCAGTGAATATTGGGGGAGAGGCGAAAAACTGTTTTTT. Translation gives CASSEYWGRGEKLFF.

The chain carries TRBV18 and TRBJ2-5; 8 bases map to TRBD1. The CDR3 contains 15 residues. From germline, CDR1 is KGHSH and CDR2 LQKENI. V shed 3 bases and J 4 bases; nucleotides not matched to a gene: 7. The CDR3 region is CASSPSSTGAETQYF. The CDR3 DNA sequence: TGTGCCAGCTCACCGTCCTCGACAGGGGCAGAGACCCAGTACTTC.

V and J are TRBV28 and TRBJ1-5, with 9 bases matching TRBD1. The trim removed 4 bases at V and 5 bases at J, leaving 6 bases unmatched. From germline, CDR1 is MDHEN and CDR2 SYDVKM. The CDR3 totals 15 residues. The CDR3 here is CASSSRQGVYQPQHF. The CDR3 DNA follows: TGTGCCAGCAGTTCCCGACAGGGGGTTTATCAGCCCCAGCATTTT.

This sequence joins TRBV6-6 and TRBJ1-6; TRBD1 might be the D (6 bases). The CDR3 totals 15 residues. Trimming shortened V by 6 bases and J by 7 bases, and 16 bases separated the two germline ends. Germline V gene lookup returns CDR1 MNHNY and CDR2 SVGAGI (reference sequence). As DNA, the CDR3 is TGTGCCAGCAGATATATGACAGGAGAAAATTCACCCCTCCACTTT. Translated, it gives CASRYMTGENSPLHF.

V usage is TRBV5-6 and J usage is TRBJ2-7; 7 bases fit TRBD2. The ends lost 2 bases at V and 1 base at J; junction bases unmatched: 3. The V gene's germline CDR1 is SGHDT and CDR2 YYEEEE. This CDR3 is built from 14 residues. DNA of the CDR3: TGTGCCAGCAGCTTCAAGGGAGGGTCCTACGAGCAGTACTTC. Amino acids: CASSFKGGSYEQYF.

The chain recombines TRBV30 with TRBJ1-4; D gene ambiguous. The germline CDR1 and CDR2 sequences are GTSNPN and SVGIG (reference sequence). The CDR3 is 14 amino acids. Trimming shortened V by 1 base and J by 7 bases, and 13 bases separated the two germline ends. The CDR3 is CAWSATTEGEKLFF. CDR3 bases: TGTGCCTGGAGTGCGACAACCGAGGGTGAAAAACTGTTTTTT.

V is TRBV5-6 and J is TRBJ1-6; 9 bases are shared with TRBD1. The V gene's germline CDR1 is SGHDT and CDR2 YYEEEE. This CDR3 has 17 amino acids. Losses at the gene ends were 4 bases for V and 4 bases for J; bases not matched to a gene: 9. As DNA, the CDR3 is TGTGCCAGCAGCATCGGGACAGGGAAGACGTATAATTCACCCCTCCACTTT. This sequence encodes CASSIGTGKTYNSPLHF.

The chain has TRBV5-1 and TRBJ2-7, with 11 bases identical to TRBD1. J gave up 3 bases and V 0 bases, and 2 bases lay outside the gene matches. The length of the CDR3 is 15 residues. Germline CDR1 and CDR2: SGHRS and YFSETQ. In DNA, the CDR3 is TGCGCCAGCAGCTTGGGGACAGGGGGCGGCTACGAGCAGTACTTC. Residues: CASSLGTGGGYEQYF.

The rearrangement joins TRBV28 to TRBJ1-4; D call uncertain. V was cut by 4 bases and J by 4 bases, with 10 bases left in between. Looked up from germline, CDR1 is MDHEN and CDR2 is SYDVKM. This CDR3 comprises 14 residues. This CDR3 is CASSWTVDNEKLFF. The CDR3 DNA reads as TGTGCCAGCAGTTGGACGGTGGATAATGAAAAACTGTTTTTT.

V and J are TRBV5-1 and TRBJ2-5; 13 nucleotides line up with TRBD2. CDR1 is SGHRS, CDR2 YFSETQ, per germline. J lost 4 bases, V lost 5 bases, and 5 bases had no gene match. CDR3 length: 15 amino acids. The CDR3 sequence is CASSFGLAGVETQYF. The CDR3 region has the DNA TGCGCCAGCAGTTTTGGACTAGCGGGGGTAGAGACCCAGTACTTC.

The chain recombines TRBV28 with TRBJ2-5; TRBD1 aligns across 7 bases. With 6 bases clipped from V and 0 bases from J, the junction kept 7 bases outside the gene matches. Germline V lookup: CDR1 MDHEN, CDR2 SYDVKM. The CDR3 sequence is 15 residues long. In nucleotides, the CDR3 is TGTGCCAGCAGCCAGTTGGGACAGCACCAAGAGACCCAGTACTTC. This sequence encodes CASSQLGQHQETQYF.

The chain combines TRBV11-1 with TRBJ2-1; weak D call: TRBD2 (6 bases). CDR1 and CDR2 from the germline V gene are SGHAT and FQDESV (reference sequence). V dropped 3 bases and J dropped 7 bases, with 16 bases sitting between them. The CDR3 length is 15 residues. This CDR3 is CASSFGGPRGNEQFF. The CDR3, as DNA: TGTGCCAGCAGCTTCGGCGGGCCCCGGGGGAATGAGCAGTTCTTC.

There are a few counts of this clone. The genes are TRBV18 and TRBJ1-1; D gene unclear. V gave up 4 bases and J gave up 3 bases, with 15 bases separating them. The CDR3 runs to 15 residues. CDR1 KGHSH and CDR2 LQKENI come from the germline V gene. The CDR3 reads CASSLKPGADTEAFF. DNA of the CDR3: TGTGCCAGCTCACTCAAGCCGGGCGCGGACACTGAAGCTTTCTTT.

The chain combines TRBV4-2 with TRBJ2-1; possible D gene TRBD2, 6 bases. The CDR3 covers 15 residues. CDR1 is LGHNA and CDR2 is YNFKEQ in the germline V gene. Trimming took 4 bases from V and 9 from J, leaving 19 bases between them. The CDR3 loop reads CASSPRGTTRGEQFF. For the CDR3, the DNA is TGTGCCAGCAGCCCAAGAGGTACCACGCGGGGTGAGCAGTTCTTC.

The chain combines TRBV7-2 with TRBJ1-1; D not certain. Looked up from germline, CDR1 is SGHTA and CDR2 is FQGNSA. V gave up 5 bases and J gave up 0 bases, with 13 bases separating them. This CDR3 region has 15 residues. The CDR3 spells CASSPFSVLNTEAFF. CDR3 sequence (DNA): TGTGCCAGCAGCCCGTTCTCCGTTTTGAACACTGAAGCTTTCTTT.

CDR3 sequence (DNA): TGTGCCAGCAGCCTAAGGGTGGGTGGGCAGTTTTATGGCTACACCTTC. As protein: CASSLRVGGQFYGYTF. The chain carries TRBV28 and TRBJ1-2; no reliable D call. The CDR3 extends over 16 amino acids. Trimming removed 6 bases at V and 5 bases at J, with 22 bases between. Per germline, CDR1 MDHEN and CDR2 SYDVKM.

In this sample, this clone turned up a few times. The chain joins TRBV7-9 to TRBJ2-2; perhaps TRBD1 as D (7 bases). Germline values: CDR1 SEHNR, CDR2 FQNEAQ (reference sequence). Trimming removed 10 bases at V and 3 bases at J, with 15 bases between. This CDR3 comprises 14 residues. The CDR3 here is CATEGGGDTGELFF. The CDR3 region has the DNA TGTGCCACCGAAGGAGGGGGCGACACCGGGGAGCTGTTTTTT.

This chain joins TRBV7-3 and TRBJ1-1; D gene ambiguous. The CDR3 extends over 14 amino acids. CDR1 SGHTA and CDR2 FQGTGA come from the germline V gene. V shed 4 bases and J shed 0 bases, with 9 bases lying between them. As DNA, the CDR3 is TGTGCCAGCAGCTCAGGTTCCCTGAACACTGAAGCTTTCTTT. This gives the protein CASSSGSLNTEAFF.